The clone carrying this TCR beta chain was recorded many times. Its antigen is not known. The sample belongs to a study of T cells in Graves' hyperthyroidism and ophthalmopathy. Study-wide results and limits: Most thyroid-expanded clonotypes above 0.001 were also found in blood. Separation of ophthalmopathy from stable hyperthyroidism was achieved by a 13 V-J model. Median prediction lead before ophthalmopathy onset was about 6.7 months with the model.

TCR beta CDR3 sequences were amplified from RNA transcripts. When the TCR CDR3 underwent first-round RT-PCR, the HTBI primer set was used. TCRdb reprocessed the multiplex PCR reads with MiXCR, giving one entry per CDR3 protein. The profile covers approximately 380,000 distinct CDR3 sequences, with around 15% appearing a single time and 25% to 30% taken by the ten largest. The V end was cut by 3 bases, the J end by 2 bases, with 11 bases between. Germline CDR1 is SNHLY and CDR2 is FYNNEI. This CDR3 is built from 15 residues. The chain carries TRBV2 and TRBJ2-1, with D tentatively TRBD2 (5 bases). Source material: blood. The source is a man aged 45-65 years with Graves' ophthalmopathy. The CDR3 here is CASSEFTRAYNEQFF. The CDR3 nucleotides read TGTGCCAGCAGTGAGTTTACTAGGGCCTACAATGAGCAGTTCTTC.